This T cell receptor (beta chain) was sequenced in a study of OX40 agonist ivuxolimab in advanced cancers. Study conclusions and caveats: Within 6 weeks, CD4+ and CD8+ blood T cells expanded clonally at 0.1 to 3.0 mg/kg.

The method was immunoSEQ multiplex PCR; TCRdb's version includes in-frame clones alone and lacks a portion of them. The sample has 30,000 to 35,000 clones; approximately 81% are singletons. Comment on this clone: No antigen is known for it.

The source is an adult with an advanced solid tumor such as melanoma, head and neck, liver or kidney cancer. This specimen consisted of CD4+ or CD8+ T cells sorted from blood, obtained in a trial of the OX40 agonist ivuxolimab.

CDR3 nucleotides: TGTGCCAGCAGCTTAAGGCTGGGGGCTACGGAGCAGTACTTC. It encodes CASSLRLGATEQYF. The chain carries TRBV11-1 and TRBJ2-7, with D possibly being TRBD1 (6 bases). V was pared by 2 bases and J by 7 bases, with 15 bases between. The germline gives CDR1 SGHAT, CDR2 FQDESV (reference sequence). The CDR3 has 14 residues.